This entry lists 32 T cell receptor beta chains sequenced from one sample in a study of blood T cells in healthy people across ages. Next came a second PCR, run for about 7 to 12 cycles, which used a sample-barcoded 5' primer along with a J-beta primer mix. TCRdb called the 5' RACE reads again in MiXCR, with one record for every CDR3 protein. The sample carries hundreds of thousands of distinct CDR3 sequences, around 41% recorded once. The material sequenced was blood. The receptors derive from a man of 80 years or more in good health.

This clonotype was recorded a few times. A much larger clone sits a single nucleotide away, making a read error possible. The chain joins TRBV7-6 to TRBJ2-5; D gene ambiguous. V lost 6 bases and J lost 11, with 31 bases in between. This CDR3 region has 17 residues. The germline V gene has CDR1 SGHVS and CDR2 FNYEAQ. The CDR3 DNA is TGTGCCAGCAGTCACGCTAGAGTCCCGAGTACCTACAATGAGCAGTACTTC. Encoded protein: CASSHARVPSTYNEQYF.

CDR3: CAWSVSGRAYNSPLHF. DNA for the CDR3: TGTGCCTGGAGTGTATCCGGCAGGGCGTATAATTCACCCCTCCACTTT. The chain combines TRBV30 with TRBJ1-6, with D possibly being TRBD1 (5 bases). The CDR3 spans 16 residues. Trimming removed 0 bases at V and 4 bases at J, with 13 bases between. Germline V CDR1 and CDR2: GTSNPN, SVGIG (reference sequence).

There are a few counts of this clonotype. The CDR3, as DNA: TGTGCCAGCAGCCAAGTCGGGTCTAGCGGGGGCCCCTTTGTCCACAATGAGCAGTTCTTC. Protein sequence: CASSQVGSSGGPFVHNEQFF. The rearrangement uses TRBV4-2 and TRBJ2-1; TRBD2 matches 10 bases. From germline, CDR1 is LGHNA and CDR2 YNFKEQ. V was pared by 1 base and J by 5 bases, with 17 bases of the junction left unmatched. The CDR3 length is 20 residues.

V usage is TRBV6-4 and J usage is TRBJ2-7; possibly TRBD1 for D (6 bases). The end of the DNA fits TRBJ2-5 better, so the J call may be wrong. This CDR3 spans 15 amino acids. The germline V gene has CDR1 MRHNA and CDR2 SNTAGT. The DNA of the CDR3 is TGTGCCAGGTTTGGACAGTCGGATAATGGGGAGACCCAGTACTTC. It codes for CARFGQSDNGETQYF.

The gene calls are TRBV3-1 and TRBJ2-3; D is uncertain. The CDR3 sequence is 13 residues long. V was pared by 0 bases and J by 10 bases, with 11 bases between. CDR1 LGHDT and CDR2 YNNKEL come from the germline V gene (reference sequence). CDR3 sequence (DNA): TGTGCCAGCAGCCAAGAGGTAGTGGATGCGCAGTATTTT. Translated: CASSQEVVDAQYF.

Regarding this clonotype: A single base separates this from a much larger clone, so it may be a read error. The chain carries TRBV7-6 and TRBJ2-4, with D possibly matching TRBD1 (5 bases). CDR1 is SGHVS, CDR2 FNYEAQ, per germline. The CDR3 totals 13 residues. Trimming took off 1 base at V and 15 bases at J, with 16 bases between the two ends. Here the CDR3 reads CASSLGQNYERYF. The CDR3 nucleotides are TGTGCCAGCAGCTTAGGACAGAACTACGAGCGGTACTTC.

This clonotype was recorded a few times. The rearrangement joins TRBV20-1 to TRBJ2-1; 13 bases align to TRBD2. The V gene end was trimmed by 0 bases and the J gene end by 6 bases; junction bases not matched to a gene: 5. This CDR3 has 16 residues. Germline V CDR1 and CDR2: DFQATT, SNEGSKA (reference sequence). The CDR3 region has the DNA TGCAGTGCTAGAGATGGGGGACTAGCGGGATCCAATGAGCAGTTCTTC. It codes for CSARDGGLAGSNEQFF.

This clonotype has just a few counts. A junction boundary mismatches the germline segment, possibly from a read error. V is TRBV27 and J is TRBJ2-4; 10 bases agree with TRBD2. TRBJ2-7 matches the DNA end more closely, so the J call is doubtful. There are 17 residues in the CDR3. The germline V gene has CDR1 MNHEY and CDR2 SMNVEV (reference sequence). In DNA, the CDR3 is TGTGCCAGCATTTTAGTCCCTAGCGGGAGCAGGGCCTACGAGCAGTACTTC. It is translated as CASILVPSGSRAYEQYF.

Only a few counts were recorded for this clonotype. The chain employs TRBV7-2 and TRBJ2-1, with a possible D match to TRBD2 (6 bases). Per germline, CDR1 SGHTA and CDR2 FQGNSA. The length of the CDR3 is 17 residues. The V gene lost 5 bases and the J gene lost 0 bases, with 17 bases spanning the gap. CDR3 loop: CASSQVGGRSSYNEQFF. Here the CDR3 DNA reads TGTGCCAGCAGCCAGGTTGGAGGGCGGTCCTCCTACAATGAGCAGTTCTTC.

This chain connects TRBV5-1 to TRBJ1-2; D unclear. The CDR3 spans 16 residues. Looked up from germline, CDR1 is SGHRS and CDR2 is YFSETQ. Trimming shortened V by 1 base and J by 1 base, and 14 bases separated the two germline ends. The CDR3 reads CASSLPPSGGNYGYTF. The DNA of the CDR3 is TGCGCCAGCAGCTTGCCTCCATCTGGAGGTAACTATGGCTACACCTTC.

V gene TRBV6-2 or TRBV6-3 combines with J gene TRBJ1-1, with D unresolved. CDR1 and CDR2 (germline): MNHEY, SVGEGT. Trimming pared 6 bases from V and 1 base from J, leaving 15 bases between. The CDR3 runs to 15 residues. CDR3 amino acids: CASRLLLGGNTEAFF. For the CDR3, the DNA is TGTGCCAGCAGGCTCCTCCTGGGCGGGAACACTGAAGCTTTCTTT.

In the case of this clonotype: A much larger clone sits a single nucleotide away, making a read error possible. The chain couples TRBV7-9 to TRBJ2-4; perhaps TRBD1 as D (6 bases). TRBJ2-5 explains the end of the DNA better; the J call may be wrong. In germline, CDR1 is SEHNR, CDR2 FQNEAQ (reference sequence). This CDR3 spans 17 amino acids. The CDR3 spells CASSLAAGAPLQETQYF. The CDR3 nucleotides read TGTGCCAGCAGCTTAGCAGCAGGGGCCCCTCTCCAAGAGACCCAGTACTTC.

V and J are TRBV6-5 and TRBJ1-4; TRBD1 matches 10 bases. The V gene end was trimmed by 6 bases and the J gene end by 6 bases; junction bases not matched to a gene: 7. The CDR3 runs 15 residues. Germline V CDR1 and CDR2: MNHEY, SVGAGI. CDR3 amino acids: CASSRGTGAYEKLFF. CDR3 sequence (DNA): TGTGCCAGCAGCCGTGGGACAGGGGCGTATGAAAAACTGTTTTTT.

This clonotype appeared once. A much larger clone differs from this one at a single base, so this may be a read error. The chain is built from TRBV28 and TRBJ2-1, with a possible D match to TRBD2 (6 bases). CDR3 length equals 13 residues. Per germline, CDR1 MDHEN and CDR2 SYDVKM. V dropped 5 bases and J dropped 11 bases, with 16 bases sitting between them. The CDR3 nucleotides read TGTGCCAGCAGTACCCCCAGACGGGGGAAGCAGTTCTTC. The encoded protein is CASSTPRRGKQFF.

In this sample, this clonotype turned up a few times. The genes are TRBV7-2 and TRBJ2-3; D remains unclear. Trimming left V 4 bases short and J 0 bases short, with 11 bases between. This CDR3 is built from 15 residues. Germline lookup yields CDR1 SGHTA and CDR2 FQGNSA. The CDR3 loop is CASSSQIISTDTQYF. The CDR3 nucleotides read TGTGCCAGCAGCTCCCAAATTATTAGCACAGATACGCAGTATTTT.

This clonotype showed up just a few times. The chain is built from TRBV5-1 and TRBJ1-6, with D tentatively TRBD1 (5 bases). The CDR3 extends over 14 amino acids. V lost 0 bases and J lost 10, with 11 bases in between. Per the germline V gene, CDR1 is SGHRS and CDR2 is YFSETQ. The CDR3 DNA reads as TGCGCCAGCAGCTTGGAGGCAGGGAGGTCACCCCTCCACTTT. Translated, it gives CASSLEAGRSPLHF.

Worth noting for this clonotype: The junction and the germline gene differ at one end; a read error may be behind it. The genes are TRBV12-3 or TRBV12-4 and TRBJ2-5; tentatively, D is TRBD1 (5 bases). CDR3 length: 15 amino acids. CDR3 bases: TGTGCCAGCAGCCCAGGGTTTACTGTCCAAGAGACCCGGTACTTC. Encoded protein: CASSPGFTVQETRYF.

This chain joins TRBV20-1 and TRBJ1-1; D uncertain. Deletions cut 3 bases from V and 0 bases from J, with 11 bases between. Germline CDR1 is DFQATT and CDR2 is SNEGSKA (reference sequence). The CDR3 runs 14 residues. The CDR3 region is CSASPRRMNTEAFF. The CDR3 DNA sequence: TGCAGTGCTAGCCCCAGGAGAATGAACACTGAAGCTTTCTTT.

This clonotype was detected a few times. The V and J genes are TRBV20-1 and TRBJ2-7; 9 bases map to TRBD1. V gave up 0 bases and J gave up 2 bases; unmatched junction bases: 5. Per germline, CDR1 DFQATT and CDR2 SNEGSKA (reference sequence). This CDR3 contains 15 residues. As DNA, the CDR3 is TGCAGTGCTAGAGACCGGGACAGGGTTCCCTACGAGCAGTACTTC. It encodes CSARDRDRVPYEQYF.

The V gene is TRBV7-9, the J gene TRBJ1-4, with a possible D match to TRBD1 (6 bases). There are 14 residues in the CDR3. V lost 1 base and J 5 bases, leaving 8 bases between the germline ends. The germline gives CDR1 SEHNR, CDR2 FQNEAQ (reference sequence). CDR3: CASSLGGQNEKLFF. The CDR3 coding sequence is TGTGCCAGCAGCTTAGGCGGACAGAATGAAAAACTGTTTTTT.

This clonotype was seen only a few times. This sequence joins TRBV29-1 and TRBJ1-1, with D hard to call. The V gene lost 2 bases and the J gene lost 1 base, with 5 bases spanning the gap. Germline-derived CDR1 and CDR2 are SQVTM and ANQGSEA. This CDR3 spans 12 amino acids. The CDR3 sequence: CSVEQGNTEAFF. The DNA for the CDR3 is TGCAGCGTTGAACAAGGGAACACTGAAGCTTTCTTT.

The CDR3 coding sequence is TGCAGTGGGGACAGCGGGGGGGCGTACAATGAGCAGTTCTTC. It translates to CSGDSGGAYNEQFF. The genes are TRBV20-1 and TRBJ2-1; 10 nucleotides align to TRBD2. The CDR3 extends over 14 amino acids. The trim removed 7 bases at V and 4 bases at J, leaving 7 bases unmatched. Germline V gene sequence: CDR1 DFQATT, CDR2 SNEGSKA (reference sequence).

In its sample, this clonotype was seen many times. The rearrangement joins TRBV6-2 or TRBV6-3 to TRBJ1-5, with a weak D call TRBD1 (6 bases). V was clipped by 2 bases and J by 4 bases, with 12 bases between them. This CDR3 has 15 amino acids. Germline CDR1 MNHEY, CDR2 SVGEGT. CDR3 sequence: CASSYPGGRNQPQHF. CDR3 nucleotide sequence: TGTGCCAGCAGTTACCCCGGGGGCCGTAATCAGCCCCAGCATTTT.

J is TRBJ2-3 and V is TRBV4-2; D gene uncertain. V was trimmed by 1 base and J by 4 bases, leaving 21 bases between them. CDR3 length equals 18 residues. Germline V lookup: CDR1 LGHNA, CDR2 YNFKEQ. The CDR3 is CASSQVDAVTLDSDTQYF. DNA of the CDR3: TGTGCCAGCAGCCAAGTGGACGCGGTCACCCTTGATTCAGATACGCAGTATTTT.

This clonotype has only a few counts. The chain is built from TRBV7-2 and TRBJ1-1; D call uncertain. This CDR3 comprises 14 residues. CDR1 and CDR2 (germline): SGHTA, FQGNSA. V was shortened by 8 bases and J by 3 bases, with 16 bases between the two germline ends. CDR3 sequence: CASARLRRDTEAFF. The CDR3 DNA sequence: TGTGCCAGCGCCCGTCTTAGGAGGGACACTGAAGCTTTCTTT.

The rearrangement links TRBV5-1 to TRBJ2-7, with TRBD1 matching over 9 bases. Germline V gives CDR1 SGHRS, CDR2 YFSETQ. This CDR3 region has 14 residues. V gave up 3 bases and J gave up 5 bases; unmatched junction bases: 6. This CDR3 reads CASSWGTGNNEQYF. The CDR3 bases are TGCGCCAGCAGCTGGGGGACAGGGAACAACGAGCAGTACTTC.

The rearrangement links TRBV7-2 to TRBJ1-5; 9 bases are shared with TRBD1. This CDR3 region has 14 residues. J lost 7 bases, V lost 5 bases, and 6 bases had no gene match. The germline CDR1 and CDR2 sequences are SGHTA and FQGNSA. The CDR3 sequence: CASSTQGAKQPQHF. CDR3 bases: TGTGCCAGCAGCACACAGGGGGCCAAGCAGCCCCAGCATTTT.

This clonotype has more than one count but fewer than ten. The genes are TRBV5-1 and TRBJ2-3; TRBD2 might be the D (6 bases). The germline V and J ends were trimmed by 3 bases and 2 bases, with 16 bases remaining between them. CDR1 is SGHRS and CDR2 is YFSETQ in the germline V gene. CDR3 size: 16 residues. The CDR3, as DNA: TGCGCCAGCAGCTCCCTTTCGCGGGGACCCACAGATACGCAGTATTTT. Translation gives CASSSLSRGPTDTQYF.

V and J are TRBV6-2 or TRBV6-3 and TRBJ2-4; D unresolved. With the DNA end fitting TRBJ2-5 better, the J assignment may be wrong. The CDR3 has 14 residues. Germline V gives CDR1 MNHEY, CDR2 SVGEGT. CDR3 DNA: TGTGCCAGCACTCAATTCGTAGTACGAGAGACCCAGTACTTC. Its protein product is CASTQFVVRETQYF.

This chain joins TRBV12-3 or TRBV12-4 and TRBJ2-5; the D is unclear. V was cut by 6 bases and J by 7 bases, with 15 bases left in between. This CDR3 has 13 residues. The CDR3 bases are TGTGCCAGCAGCCGCGGCGGCAAGGGGACCCAGTACTTC. Amino acid sequence: CASSRGGKGTQYF.

This sequence joins TRBV7-2 and TRBJ2-5; maybe TRBD2 (5 bases). The V gene's germline CDR1 is SGHTA and CDR2 FQGNSA. The CDR3 has 13 residues. Trimming took off 4 bases at V and 7 bases at J, with 13 bases between the two ends. CDR3 DNA sequence: TGTGCCAGCAGCTCCGGGGTAGTAGGGACCCAGTACTTC. This encodes CASSSGVVGTQYF.

The gene calls are TRBV20-1 and TRBJ2-1; 8 bases agree with TRBD2. The CDR3 spans 13 residues. From germline, CDR1 is DFQATT and CDR2 SNEGSKA (reference sequence). J lost 2 bases, V lost 5 bases, and 2 bases had no gene match. CDR3 sequence (DNA): TGCAGTGCTCCTAGCGGGCCCTACAATGAGCAGTTCTTC. As protein: CSAPSGPYNEQFF.